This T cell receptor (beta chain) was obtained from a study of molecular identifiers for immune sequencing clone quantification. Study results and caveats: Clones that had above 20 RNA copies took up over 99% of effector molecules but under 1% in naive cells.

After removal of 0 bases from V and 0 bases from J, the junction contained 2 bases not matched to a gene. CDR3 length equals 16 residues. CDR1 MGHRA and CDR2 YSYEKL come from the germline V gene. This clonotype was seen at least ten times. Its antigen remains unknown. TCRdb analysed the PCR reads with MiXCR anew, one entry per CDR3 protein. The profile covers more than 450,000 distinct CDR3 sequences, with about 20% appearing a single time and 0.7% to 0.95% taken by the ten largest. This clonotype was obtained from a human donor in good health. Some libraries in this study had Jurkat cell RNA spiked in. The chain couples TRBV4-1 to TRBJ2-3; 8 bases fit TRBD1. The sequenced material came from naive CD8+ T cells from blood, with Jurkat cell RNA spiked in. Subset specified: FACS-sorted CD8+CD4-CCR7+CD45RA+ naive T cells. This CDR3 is CASSQEDRESTDTQYF. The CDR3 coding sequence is TGCGCCAGCAGCCAAGAGGACAGGGAAAGCACAGATACGCAGTATTTT.